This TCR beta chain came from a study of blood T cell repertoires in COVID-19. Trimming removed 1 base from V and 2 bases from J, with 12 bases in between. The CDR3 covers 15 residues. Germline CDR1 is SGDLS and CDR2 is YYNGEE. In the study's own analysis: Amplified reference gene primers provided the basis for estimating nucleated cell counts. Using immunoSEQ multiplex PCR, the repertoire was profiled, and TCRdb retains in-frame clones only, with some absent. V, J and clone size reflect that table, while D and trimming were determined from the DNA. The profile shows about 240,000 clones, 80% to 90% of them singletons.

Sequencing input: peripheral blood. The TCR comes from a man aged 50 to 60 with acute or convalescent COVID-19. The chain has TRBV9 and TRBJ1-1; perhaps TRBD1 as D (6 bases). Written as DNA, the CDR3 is TGTGCCAGCAGCGTATCGGGACAAAGAAACACTGAAGCTTTCTTT. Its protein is CASSVSGQRNTEAFF.